These 27 T cell receptor beta chains originate from one sample sequenced in a study of blood T cell repertoires in COVID-19. Assay: immunoSEQ multiplex PCR; the TCRdb copy retains only in-frame clones and omits some. The sample yields around 150,000 clones, 76% seen once. The sample consisted of peripheral blood. Receptor source: an elderly woman with active or convalescent COVID-19.

This sequence joins TRBV25-1 and TRBJ1-2; 9 nucleotides line up with TRBD1. Germline V gene sequence: CDR1 MGHDK, CDR2 SYGVNS. CDR3 size: 16 residues. The J segment lost 4 bases and the V segment lost 4 bases, leaving 10 bases of the junction unmatched. The CDR3 region is CASSATPGQGSYGYTF. CDR3 DNA sequence: TGTGCCAGCAGTGCGACTCCGGGACAGGGCTCCTATGGCTACACCTTC.

The sample holds one count of this clone. The chain employs TRBV6-6 and TRBJ2-7, with 8 bases aligning to TRBD2. Germline trimming cut 2 bases from V and 7 bases from J; bases unmatched to any gene: 7. The CDR3 loop spans 14 amino acids. Germline loops: CDR1 MNHNY, CDR2 SVGAGI (reference sequence). The CDR3 is CASSYGRGGHEQYF. DNA of the CDR3: TGTGCCAGCAGTTACGGTCGCGGGGGGCATGAGCAGTACTTC.

This chain uses TRBV9 with TRBJ1-1; D unresolved. With 1 base removed from V and 0 bases from J, the gap between germline ends came to 10 bases. The germline V gene encodes CDR1 SGDLS and CDR2 YYNGEE. The CDR3 runs 15 residues. CDR3 loop: CASSVSQTMNTEAFF. The CDR3, as DNA: TGTGCCAGCAGCGTATCTCAGACAATGAACACTGAAGCTTTCTTT.

The sample holds one count of this clone. The J gene is TRBJ2-2, the V gene TRBV3-1 (or the pseudogene TRBV3-2); D ambiguous. Per germline, CDR1 LGHDT and CDR2 YNNKEL (reference sequence). This CDR3 contains 15 residues. Deletions cut 5 bases from V and 1 base from J, with 11 bases between. The CDR3 protein is CASSADSRNTGELFF. The CDR3, as DNA: TGTGCCAGCAGCGCTGATTCCAGGAACACCGGGGAGCTGTTTTTT.

The chain uses TRBV10-2 and TRBJ1-2; 9 bases align to TRBD1. The CDR3 length is 17 residues. The germline V gene has CDR1 WSHSY and CDR2 SAAADI. V shed 6 bases and J 4 bases; nucleotides not matched to a gene: 15. The DNA for the CDR3 is TGCGCCAGCAGACCCGGGACAGGGACCTTGGGGGTCTATGGCTACACCTTC. This gives the protein CASRPGTGTLGVYGYTF.

The rearrangement links TRBV6-5 to TRBJ1-2; tentatively, D is TRBD1 (5 bases). V was cut by 2 bases and J by 0 bases, with 10 bases left in between. Germline CDR1 reads MNHEY; CDR2 reads SVGAGI. This CDR3 has 15 amino acids. CDR3 protein: CASSYSGRANYGYTF. CDR3 DNA sequence: TGTGCCAGCAGTTACAGTGGCAGGGCTAACTATGGCTACACCTTC.

This clone was picked up a small number of times. V usage is TRBV15 and J usage is TRBJ1-1, with D possibly being TRBD1 (6 bases). The length of the CDR3 is 14 residues. V was trimmed by 3 bases and J by 4 bases, leaving 12 bases between them. Per the germline V gene, CDR1 is LNHNV and CDR2 is YYDKDF (reference sequence). In DNA, the CDR3 is TGTGCCACCAGCAGTCAAGCAGGGGTCACTGAAGCTTTCTTT. The encoded protein is CATSSQAGVTEAFF.

The V gene is TRBV6-6, the J gene TRBJ2-5; 10 nucleotides agree with TRBD2. The CDR3 contains 13 residues. After removal of 6 bases from V and 3 bases from J, the junction contained 1 base not matched to a gene. Germline V gives CDR1 MNHNY, CDR2 SVGAGI (reference sequence). CDR3 protein: CASRGLAKETQYF. CDR3 bases: TGTGCCAGCAGGGGACTAGCGAAAGAGACCCAGTACTTC.

The chain combines TRBV2 with TRBJ1-6; 10 bases fit TRBD1. Germline V gives CDR1 SNHLY, CDR2 FYNNEI. Losses at the gene ends were 8 bases for V and 8 bases for J; bases not matched to a gene: 6. CDR3 size: 14 residues. The CDR3 DNA sequence: TGTGCCAGCTCAAGGACAGGGGGGGATTCACCCCTCCACTTT. Translating it yields CASSRTGGDSPLHF.

The chain recombines TRBV5-1 with TRBJ2-2; D may be TRBD1 (6 bases). Germline CDR1 is SGHRS and CDR2 is YFSETQ. The CDR3 is made up of 14 amino acids. V gave up 3 bases and J gave up 5 bases, with 11 bases separating them. CDR3 protein: CASSSRTVTGELFF. CDR3 coding DNA: TGCGCCAGCAGCTCAAGGACAGTTACCGGGGAGCTGTTTTTT.

The chain is built from TRBV5-1 and TRBJ2-2; D is ambiguous. The CDR3 runs 14 residues. V gave up 8 bases and J gave up 0 bases, with 11 bases separating them. Germline-derived CDR1 and CDR2 are SGHRS and YFSETQ. Here the CDR3 reads CASGLQANTGELFF. The CDR3, as DNA: TGCGCCAGTGGTCTCCAGGCGAACACCGGGGAGCTGTTTTTT.

This chain links TRBV28 with TRBJ2-2; D possibly corresponds to TRBD2 (6 bases). The germline V gene has CDR1 MDHEN and CDR2 SYDVKM. V lost 7 bases and J 7 bases, leaving 13 bases between the germline ends. There are 13 residues in the CDR3. CDR3 nucleotide sequence: TGTGCCAGCAATCTCCCCGGGGGCGGGGAGCTGTTTTTT. It specifies CASNLPGGGELFF.

The V and J genes are TRBV4-3 and TRBJ2-2, with a possible D match to TRBD2 (6 bases). This CDR3 is 16 amino acids long. CDR1 and CDR2 (germline): LGHNA, YSLEER. The V gene lost 1 base and the J gene lost 5 bases, with 14 bases spanning the gap. The CDR3 loop is CASSQVGGARTGELFF. The CDR3 DNA reads TGCGCCAGCAGCCAAGTCGGCGGGGCTAGAACCGGGGAGCTGTTTTTT.

This chain connects TRBV7-3 to TRBJ1-5; D is uncertain. This CDR3 is built from 15 residues. The germline gives CDR1 SGHTA, CDR2 FQGTGA. Between the trimmed V and J ends, which lost 5 bases and 3 bases, there was a span of 14 bases. CDR3 in DNA: TGTGCCAGCAGCACCCGGATAGGAGTCAATCAGCCCCAGCATTTT. It yields the protein CASSTRIGVNQPQHF.

The V and J genes are TRBV5-4 and TRBJ1-2; tentative D call: TRBD1 (6 bases). CDR1 and CDR2 (germline): SGHNT, YYREEE (reference sequence). The V and J ends lost 0 bases and 2 bases respectively, with 11 bases between them. The CDR3 loop spans 15 amino acids. Here the CDR3 DNA reads TGTGCCAGCAGCTTGGTTGGGGGGGCCAACTATGGCTACACCTTC. Translated: CASSLVGGANYGYTF.

This chain connects TRBV5-8 to TRBJ1-2, with TRBD1 as a possible D gene (6 bases). CDR1 and CDR2 from the germline V gene are SGHTS and YDEGEE. Trimming pared 3 bases from V and 1 base from J, leaving 13 bases between. CDR3 length: 15 residues. The CDR3 nucleotides read TGTGCCAGCAGCTATCGGACAGCAAGTAACTATGGCTACACCTTC. This codes for CASSYRTASNYGYTF.

The gene calls are TRBV2 and TRBJ1-1; a weak D match, TRBD1 (5 bases). The ends were cut back, 6 bases at V and 6 bases at J, with 26 bases in the middle. The germline CDR1 and CDR2 sequences are SNHLY and FYNNEI. The length of the CDR3 is 17 residues. In DNA, the CDR3 is TGTGCCAGCAGCATTGGGCAGGGCCCCTTCTTACAACCTGAAGCTTTCTTT. The encoded protein is CASSIGQGPFLQPEAFF.

The chain joins TRBV5-3 to TRBJ2-1; 9 nucleotides match TRBD2. TRBV5-3 is flagged as an ORF with uncertain function. J was trimmed by 6 bases and V by 4 bases; bases with no gene match: 11. This CDR3 contains 16 residues. CDR3 coding DNA: TGTGCCAGAAGCCACCGCGGTGAGCGGGGGGCCAATGAGCAGTTCTTC. Its protein product is CARSHRGERGANEQFF.

The chain couples TRBV7-3 to TRBJ1-2, with no clear D. In germline, CDR1 is SGHTA, CDR2 FQGTGA. V was clipped by 5 bases and J by 6 bases, with 19 bases between them. The CDR3 totals 15 residues. CDR3 DNA: TGTGCCAGCAGCCTAGGTCCTCTCGATTTGAATGGCTACACCTTC. Translating it yields CASSLGPLDLNGYTF.

The rearrangement joins TRBV30 to TRBJ1-6, with D maybe TRBD1 (5 bases). Germline V lookup: CDR1 GTSNPN, CDR2 SVGIG (reference sequence). V was pared by 3 bases and J by 6 bases, with 9 bases between. The length of the CDR3 is 13 residues. The CDR3 loop reads CAWREGTNSPLHF. CDR3 in DNA: TGTGCCTGGAGGGAGGGGACTAATTCACCCCTCCACTTT.

The chain is built from TRBV5-1 and TRBJ2-7, with 9 bases fitting TRBD1. Germline V gives CDR1 SGHRS, CDR2 YFSETQ. J lost 3 bases, V lost 3 bases, and 1 base had no gene match. This CDR3 contains 13 residues. CDR3 amino acids: CASSWDRVYEQYF. CDR3 nucleotide sequence: TGCGCCAGCAGCTGGGACAGGGTCTACGAGCAGTACTTC.

The chain carries TRBV10-1 and TRBJ2-7; tentatively, D is TRBD1 (7 bases). Germline values: CDR1 WNHNN, CDR2 SYGVQD (reference sequence). This CDR3 has 14 residues. V was cut by 2 bases and J by 5 bases, with 13 bases left in between. This chain's CDR3 is CASSEVRGAHEQYF. For the CDR3, the DNA is TGCGCCAGCAGTGAGGTCAGGGGGGCGCACGAGCAGTACTTC.

The chain couples TRBV4-2 to TRBJ2-6; D remains unclear. The germline gives CDR1 LGHNA, CDR2 YNFKEQ. This CDR3 region has 16 residues. Trimming left V 0 bases short and J 0 bases short, with 6 bases between. CDR3 nucleotides: TGTGCCAGCAGCCAAGAGCCCAGCTCTGGGGCCAACGTCCTGACTTTC. As protein: CASSQEPSSGANVLTF.

The CDR3 spells CASSFRGMNSPLHF. The CDR3 DNA is TGTGCCAGCAGTTTTCGGGGGATGAATTCACCCCTCCACTTT. This rearrangement joins TRBV6-2 or TRBV6-3 to TRBJ1-6, with D possibly TRBD1 on 5 matching bases. Germline loops: CDR1 MNHEY, CDR2 SVGEGT. Trimming took off 4 bases at V and 7 bases at J, with 11 bases between the two ends. The CDR3 has 14 residues.

The V and J genes are TRBV4-1 and TRBJ2-5; 10 bases map to TRBD2. CDR3 length: 17 residues. The junction had 6 bases not matched to a gene; V was cut back by 0 bases and J by 2 bases. In germline, CDR1 is MGHRA, CDR2 YSYEKL. The DNA for the CDR3 is TGCGCCAGCAGCCAAGATGGGGAACTAGCGGGGCAAGAGACCCAGTACTTC. This sequence encodes CASSQDGELAGQETQYF.

This chain links TRBV16 with TRBJ1-2, with 7 bases identical to TRBD1. The germline CDR1 and CDR2 sequences are KGHSY and FQNENV. V lost 2 bases and J lost 5; bases outside the gene matches: 8. This CDR3 spans 15 amino acids. CDR3 region: CASSQAAGGGYGYTF. The CDR3, as DNA: TGTGCCAGCAGCCAAGCGGCAGGGGGTGGATATGGCTACACCTTC.

This clone was counted only a few times. The V gene is TRBV7-6, the J gene TRBJ2-1; TRBD2 might be the D (6 bases). The V gene's germline CDR1 is SGHVS and CDR2 FNYEAQ. V was clipped by 1 base and J by 6 bases, with 19 bases between them. This CDR3 is 17 amino acids long. Here the CDR3 reads CASSLVGTGRALNEQFF. The CDR3 DNA reads TGTGCCAGCAGCTTAGTAGGGACTGGGCGGGCACTCAATGAGCAGTTCTTC.